This passage covers 26 T cell receptor beta chains from one sample sequenced in a study of blood T cell repertoires in COVID-19. Assay: immunoSEQ multiplex PCR; the TCRdb copy retains only in-frame clones and omits some. This table holds tens of thousands of clones, about 86% found once. The sequencing sample was made of peripheral blood. These receptors were obtained from a woman aged 65 to 85 with acute or convalescent COVID-19.

The chain links TRBV2 to TRBJ2-1; D gene unclear. V lost 2 bases and J 0 bases, leaving 5 bases between the germline ends. The CDR3 length is 14 residues. Germline V CDR1 and CDR2: SNHLY, FYNNEI. This CDR3 reads CASSELRSYNEQFF. CDR3 sequence (DNA): TGTGCCAGCAGTGAACTCCGCTCCTACAATGAGCAGTTCTTC.

This sequence joins TRBV11-2 and TRBJ1-1; possible D gene TRBD1, 6 bases. The V and J ends lost 6 bases and 0 bases respectively, with 17 bases between them. The germline V gene encodes CDR1 SGHAT and CDR2 FQNNGV. The CDR3 runs to 16 residues. DNA of the CDR3: TGTGCCAGCAGGTTCCTCGAGGCAGGGGTGAACACTGAAGCTTTCTTT. Translated, it gives CASRFLEAGVNTEAFF. Drawing the rest from reference TRBV11-2 and TRBJ1-1, the complete variable domain is EAGVAQSPRYKIIEKRQSVAFWCNPISGHATLYWYQQILGQGPKLLIQFQNNGVVDDSQLPKDRFSAERLKGVDSTLKIQPAKLEDSAVYLCASRFLEAGVNTEAFFGQGTRLTVV.

The V call is TRBV2, the J call TRBJ1-2; D perhaps matches TRBD1 (6 bases). V was clipped by 6 bases and J by 7 bases, with 12 bases between them. Germline lookup yields CDR1 SNHLY and CDR2 FYNNEI. The CDR3 is 12 residues long. The DNA of the CDR3 is TGTGCCAGCAGGGCTACAGGGTTTGGCTACACCTTC. It specifies CASRATGFGYTF.

This chain links TRBV2 with TRBJ1-3; D possibly corresponds to TRBD1 (5 bases). This CDR3 has 17 amino acids. Germline lookup yields CDR1 SNHLY and CDR2 FYNNEI. V lost 0 bases and J 2 bases, leaving 14 bases between the germline ends. The CDR3 loop reads CASSEAGLGRAGNTIYF. The CDR3 bases are TGTGCCAGCAGTGAAGCGGGCCTAGGCAGGGCTGGAAACACCATATATTTT.

The rearrangement links TRBV6-1 to TRBJ1-2; no firm D call. CDR1 and CDR2 (germline): MNHNS, SASEGT. The CDR3 covers 12 residues. Trimming shortened V by 3 bases and J by 4 bases, and 6 bases separated the two germline ends. The CDR3 sequence is CASSDRTYGYTF. The CDR3 DNA reads TGTGCCAGCAGTGACAGAACCTATGGCTACACCTTC.

The rearrangement joins TRBV19 to TRBJ1-2; a possible D gene is TRBD1 (5 bases). In germline, CDR1 is LNHDA, CDR2 SQIVND (reference sequence). V lost 3 bases and J lost 6, with 11 bases in between. CDR3 size: 13 residues. The CDR3 loop reads CASSIQGPDGYTF. CDR3 coding DNA: TGTGCCAGTAGTATTCAGGGCCCGGATGGCTACACCTTC.

The chain recombines TRBV25-1 with TRBJ1-4; 9 bases fit TRBD1. With V trimmed by 6 bases and J by 2 bases, 7 bases remained unmatched. The CDR3 spans 16 residues. CDR1 MGHDK and CDR2 SYGVNS come from the germline V gene. The CDR3 region is CASSRGTGMTNEKLFF. Written as DNA, the CDR3 is TGTGCCAGCAGCAGGGGGACAGGGATGACTAATGAAAAACTGTTTTTT. The complete variable domain, with remaining parts taken from reference TRBV25-1 and TRBJ1-4, reads EADIYQTPRYLVIGTGKKITLECSQTMGHDKMYWYQQDPGMELHLIHYSYGVNSTEKGDLSSESTVSRIRTEHFPLTLESARPSHTSQYLCASSRGTGMTNEKLFFGSGTQLSVL.

The chain carries TRBV28 and TRBJ1-5; TRBD1 is a possible D gene (6 bases). V dropped 6 bases and J dropped 4 bases, with 10 bases sitting between them. Germline V gene data show CDR1 as MDHEN and CDR2 as SYDVKM. This CDR3 has 13 residues. The CDR3 sequence is CASRQGNNQPQHF. DNA of the CDR3: TGTGCCAGCAGACAGGGAAATAATCAGCCCCAGCATTTT.

This chain links TRBV7-9 with TRBJ2-4; 10 bases match TRBD1. The CDR3 sequence is 17 residues long. V was clipped by 0 bases and J by 0 bases; unmatched bases: 2. Germline V gene data show CDR1 as SEHNR and CDR2 as FQNEAQ (reference sequence). CDR3 sequence: CASSLAGQGVAKNIQYF. The CDR3 DNA reads TGTGCCAGCAGCTTAGCCGGACAGGGGGTAGCCAAAAACATTCAGTACTTC.

The genes are TRBV13 and TRBJ2-3; 7 nucleotides match TRBD2. Germline CDR1 is PRHDT and CDR2 is FYEKMQ (reference sequence). V gave up 1 base and J gave up 5 bases; unmatched junction bases: 3. The CDR3 length is 14 residues. The CDR3 loop reads CASSLVASGDTQYF. In DNA, the CDR3 is TGTGCCAGCAGCTTAGTAGCTAGCGGAGATACGCAGTATTTT.

The chain is built from TRBV25-1 and TRBJ2-7, with D unresolved. V was shortened by 5 bases and J by 6 bases, with 14 bases between the two germline ends. There are 13 residues in the CDR3. Per the germline V gene, CDR1 is MGHDK and CDR2 is SYGVNS. The CDR3 spells CASSSVGIAEQYF. CDR3 DNA sequence: TGTGCCAGCAGTAGCGTCGGAATAGCCGAGCAGTACTTC.

This clone was detected a few times. The gene calls are TRBV24-1 and TRBJ2-1; 13 bases are a match to TRBD2. Trimming took 4 bases from V and 2 from J; bases not matched to a gene: 1. Germline values: CDR1 KGHDR, CDR2 SFDVKD. This CDR3 comprises 16 residues. CDR3 protein: CATSDTSGGAYNEQFF. The CDR3 nucleotides read TGTGCCACCAGTGACACTAGCGGGGGGGCCTACAATGAGCAGTTCTTC.

The V call is TRBV13, the J call TRBJ1-2; TRBD1 agrees at 8 bases. Germline V gives CDR1 PRHDT, CDR2 FYEKMQ (reference sequence). The CDR3 contains 15 residues. Germline trimming cut 4 bases from V and 0 bases from J; bases unmatched to any gene: 4. CDR3 coding DNA: TGTGCCAGCAGCTGGACAGGGAAGACTAACTATGGCTACACCTTC. It translates to CASSWTGKTNYGYTF.

The V call is TRBV3-1 (or the pseudogene TRBV3-2), the J call TRBJ2-1; 8 bases align to TRBD2. The CDR3 is made up of 16 amino acids. Trimming at V came to 2 bases and at J to 7 bases, leaving 10 bases not matched to a gene. Per germline, CDR1 LGHDT and CDR2 YNNKEL (reference sequence). The CDR3 here is CASSQRVSGSANEQFF. The CDR3 DNA reads as TGTGCCAGCAGCCAAAGAGTAAGCGGGAGTGCTAATGAGCAGTTCTTC.

The chain carries TRBV13 and TRBJ1-6; D is uncertain. The V end lost 7 bases, the J end lost 0 bases, and 7 bases lay between the germline ends. Germline loops: CDR1 PRHDT, CDR2 FYEKMQ (reference sequence). CDR3 size: 14 residues. The DNA for the CDR3 is TGTGCCAGCACCCTGAGCTCCTATAATTCACCCCTCCACTTT. Translated, it gives CASTLSSYNSPLHF. The full variable domain, with the rest looked up from reference TRBV13 and TRBJ1-6, is AAGVIQSPRHLIKEKRETATLKCYPIPRHDTVYWYQQGPGQDPQFLISFYEKMQSDKGSIPDRFSAQQFSDYHSELNMSSLELGDSALYFCASTLSSYNSPLHFGNGTRLTVT.

Concerning this clone: The CDR3 does not close with the conserved phenylalanine or tryptophan, likely indicating a read error. The DNA is left out, because the CDR3 cannot be placed on it with certainty; the CDR3 is given as TCRdb lists it. The rearrangement links TRBV12-3 or TRBV12-4 to TRBJ1-2. Both ends counted, the CDR3 spans 8 residues. The CDR3 is CASIFYIL.

The count of this clone is one. The J gene is TRBJ2-7, the V gene TRBV12-3 or TRBV12-4; weak D call: TRBD2 (6 bases). The CDR3 contains 13 residues. Trimming took off 4 bases at V and 4 bases at J, with 11 bases between the two ends. The CDR3 sequence is CASSYGSVYEQYF. The CDR3 nucleotides are TGTGCCAGCAGTTACGGGAGTGTGTACGAGCAGTACTTC.

V usage is TRBV9 and J usage is TRBJ1-4; 9 positions match TRBD1. Germline values: CDR1 SGDLS, CDR2 YYNGEE. This CDR3 is 14 amino acids long. Germline trimming cut 4 bases from V and 7 bases from J; bases unmatched to any gene: 5. The CDR3 nucleotides are TGTGCCAGCAGCTACGGGACAGGGTTTGAAAAACTGTTTTTT. This sequence encodes CASSYGTGFEKLFF.

V is TRBV6-6 and J is TRBJ1-4; 7 bases align to TRBD1. Looked up from germline, CDR1 is MNHNY and CDR2 is SVGAGI (reference sequence). V lost 5 bases to trimming and J lost 0 bases; unmatched junction nucleotides: 15. This CDR3 has 19 residues. The CDR3 bases are TGTGCCAGCAGTCGTTACCTGGGCAGGGGGGCCGCAACTAATGAAAAACTGTTTTTT. Its protein product is CASSRYLGRGAATNEKLFF.

CDR3 sequence reads: CASSNDGGGPETQYF. DNA of the CDR3: TGTGCCAGCAGCAATGACGGAGGTGGCCCGGAGACCCAGTACTTC. The rearrangement joins TRBV11-3 to TRBJ2-5; perhaps TRBD2 as D (5 bases). V was pared by 5 bases and J by 5 bases, with 18 bases between. Germline V lookup: CDR1 SGHNT, CDR2 YENEEA. CDR3 length equals 15 residues.

This chain connects TRBV2 to TRBJ2-3, with 8 bases fitting TRBD2. CDR3 length: 20 amino acids. Germline CDR1 and CDR2: SNHLY and FYNNEI. Trimming removed 8 bases from V and 0 bases from J; junction bases left unmatched: 22. The CDR3 here is CASVGPGGLSTGRSTDTQYF. The CDR3 DNA sequence: TGTGCCAGCGTGGGCCCGGGAGGGTTGTCTACCGGGCGTAGCACAGATACGCAGTATTTT. The variable domain in full, completed from reference TRBV2 and TRBJ2-3, reads EPEVTQTPSHQVTQMGQEVILRCVPISNHLYFYWYRQILGQKVEFLVSFYNNEISEKSEIFDDQFSVERPDGSNFTLKIRSTKLEDSAMYFCASVGPGGLSTGRSTDTQYFGPGTRLTVL.

This clone was observed once. The gene calls are TRBV4-2 and TRBJ2-5, with 9 bases lining up with TRBD1. This CDR3 has 17 amino acids. Trimming cost V 2 bases and J 4 bases; bases outside gene matches: 11. Germline assignment: CDR1 LGHNA and CDR2 YNFKEQ. CDR3 bases: TGTGCCAGCAGCCAACCGCCGGGACAGGGATTAGGAGAGACCCAGTACTTC. The encoded protein is CASSQPPGQGLGETQYF.

J is TRBJ1-2 and V is TRBV18; D possibly corresponds to TRBD1 (6 bases). The germline V and J ends were trimmed by 0 bases and 1 base, with 12 bases remaining between them. The germline V gene encodes CDR1 KGHSH and CDR2 LQKENI. This CDR3 comprises 16 residues. In DNA form, the CDR3 reads TGTGCCAGCTCACCACCACCCACAGGGTATAACTATGGCTACACCTTC. Its translation: CASSPPPTGYNYGYTF.

This chain connects TRBV3-1 (or the pseudogene TRBV3-2) to TRBJ2-3; D is undetermined. Per the germline V gene, CDR1 is LGHDT and CDR2 is YNNKEL (reference sequence). CDR3 size: 14 residues. V was shortened by 1 base and J by 6 bases, with 11 bases between the two germline ends. Written as DNA, the CDR3 is TGTGCCAGCAGCCAAGTTGAAGCTTGGGATACGCAGTATTTT. Translating it yields CASSQVEAWDTQYF.

This CDR3 reads CASSEQDSRFEQYF. The CDR3, as DNA: TGTGCCAGCAGTGAACAGGACAGTCGATTCGAGCAGTACTTC. The rearrangement links TRBV25-1 to TRBJ2-7, with a possible D match to TRBD1 (6 bases). Per germline, CDR1 MGHDK and CDR2 SYGVNS. The V end lost 2 bases, the J end lost 6 bases, and 14 bases lay between the germline ends. The CDR3 has 14 amino acids.

The chain is built from TRBV3-1 (or the pseudogene TRBV3-2) and TRBJ1-2; TRBD1 matches 7 bases. Losses at the gene ends were 6 bases for V and 2 bases for J; bases not matched to a gene: 6. The CDR3 extends over 14 amino acids. Germline CDR1 is LGHDT and CDR2 is YNNKEL (reference sequence). The CDR3 DNA follows: TGTGCCAGCAGACAAACGGGACAGAACTATGGCTACACCTTC. It encodes CASRQTGQNYGYTF.